Described below is a single TCR beta chain sequence and its context. Antigen specificity is unknown. Naive CD8 cells lacked CD45RO and underwent positive selection for CCR7, leaving out terminally differentiated effector memory CD45RA+ cells. The sample comes from a study of shared clonotypes between healthy human individuals. Some clones are missing from TCRdb's copy, which holds only in-frame ones; the method was immunoSEQ multiplex PCR. The table has roughly 1,800,000 clones, approximately 95% seen once. The study's findings and limits: Expectations were that clonotype sharing among donors would be affected by sequencing depth. A handful of donors held about 5% of naive CD4 clonotypes in common.

CDR3 size: 16 residues. Germline CDR1 and CDR2: SGHRS and YFSETQ. The germline V and J ends were trimmed by 7 bases and 5 bases, with 25 bases remaining between them. Specimen: naive CD8+ T cells sorted from blood. The origin of this receptor is a man aged 18 to 35 in good health. The chain combines TRBV5-1 with TRBJ2-7; D might be TRBD2 (6 bases). The CDR3 nucleotides are TGCGCCAGCGGTCTTGCTGAGGAGGGGAGGCATAACGAGCAGTACTTC. This sequence encodes CASGLAEEGRHNEQYF.